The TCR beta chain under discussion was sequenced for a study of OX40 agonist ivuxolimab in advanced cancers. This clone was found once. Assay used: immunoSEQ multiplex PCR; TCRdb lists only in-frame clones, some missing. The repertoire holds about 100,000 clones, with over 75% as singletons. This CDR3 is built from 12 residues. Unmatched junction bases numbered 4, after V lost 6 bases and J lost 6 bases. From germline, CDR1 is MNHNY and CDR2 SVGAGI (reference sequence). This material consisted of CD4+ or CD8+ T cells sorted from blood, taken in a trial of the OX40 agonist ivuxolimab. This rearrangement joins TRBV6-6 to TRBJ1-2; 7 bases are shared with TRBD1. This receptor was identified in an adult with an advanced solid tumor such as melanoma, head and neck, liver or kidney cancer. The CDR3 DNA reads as TGTGCCAGCAGGCGGACAGGTGATGGCTACACCTTC. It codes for CASRRTGDGYTF.